This T cell receptor beta chain was sequenced in a study of T-cell memory formation after mild COVID-19. Whole-study context: Largely donor-specific sequence clusters came from a couple of donors. Study-wide results and limits: For contracting clones, CD4+ ones sat mainly in CM and EM, CD8+ in EMRA. Cross-reactive memory seemingly joined, as some responding clones were found in pre-infection memory.

In regard to this clonotype: Its antigen remains unidentified.

Trimming cost V 2 bases and J 4 bases, with 11 bases left between them. From germline, CDR1 is DFQATT and CDR2 SNEGSKA (reference sequence). The CDR3 length is 13 residues. Using its own MiXCR run on the 5' RACE reads, TCRdb lists one record per CDR3 protein. The data show more than 450,000 distinct CDR3 sequences, about 20% seen once. The sequenced sample consisted of PBMCs or a T cell subset sorted from them (not recorded which). The chain is built from TRBV20-1 and TRBJ2-5; D call uncertain. This sequence was found in an adult woman who had mild COVID-19 (a few samples of this study predate the infection). Cell type and time point are not known. The CDR3 DNA reads as TGCAGTGCTAGATATATCCGACGAGAGACCCAGTACTTC. This encodes CSARYIRRETQYF.